The 21 T cell receptor beta chains below were found in one sample sequenced in a study of early T cells in non-severe SARS-CoV-2 infection listed by TCRdb under 2021. Library method: 5' RACE. Sequencing was performed on a NextSeq 500. TCRdb ran its own pipeline on the public reads, namely fastp trimming at Q25 and MiXCR clone calling, and kept in-frame beta chains. For every CDR3 protein sequence, its rows merge into one entry that carries the most common genes and DNA. The sample table holds over 80,000 distinct CDR3 sequences, of which 13% to 15% were seen once. The leading ten clones occupy approximately 11% of the sample. Source material: whole blood. These receptors all stem from an adult who was a healthcare worker with PCR-confirmed SARS-CoV-2 infection or an uninfected control (not recorded which).

The rearrangement uses TRBV5-6 and TRBJ1-2, with 8 bases lining up with TRBD1. J lost 2 bases, V lost 3 bases, and 6 bases had no gene match. This CDR3 is 15 amino acids long. Germline lookup yields CDR1 SGHDT and CDR2 YYEEEE. The CDR3 bases are TGTGCCAGCAGCTCCGTGGGACAGGTGAACTATGGCTACACCTTC. Protein: CASSSVGQVNYGYTF.

This clonotype has just a few counts. The chain uses TRBV6-1 and TRBJ2-3; no definite D call. Trimming left V 4 bases short and J 3 bases short, with 17 bases between. Germline V gene data show CDR1 as MNHNS and CDR2 as SASEGT. The CDR3 loop spans 16 amino acids. The CDR3 coding sequence is TGTGCCAGCAGTGGAACCGGGCCCATTGTGACAGATACGCAGTATTTT. Amino acids: CASSGTGPIVTDTQYF.

This rearrangement joins TRBV28 to TRBJ2-1; no definite D call. The germline gives CDR1 MDHEN, CDR2 SYDVKM. This CDR3 comprises 14 residues. V gave up 2 bases and J gave up 10 bases, with 15 bases separating them. The CDR3 coding sequence is TGTGCCAGCAGTTTACAAATCGGACCGCGAGAGCAGTTCTTC. Protein product: CASSLQIGPREQFF.

This clonotype occurred a few times. This chain joins TRBV7-9 and TRBJ2-1; no reliable D call. The CDR3 extends over 14 amino acids. From germline, CDR1 is SEHNR and CDR2 FQNEAQ (reference sequence). V was clipped by 8 bases and J by 6 bases, with 17 bases between them. Here the CDR3 DNA reads TGTGCCAGCCGCCCGTGGGCAGACATCAATGAGCAGTTCTTC. Protein product: CASRPWADINEQFF.

The chain combines TRBV18 with TRBJ1-4; D ambiguous. V was trimmed by 2 bases and J by 5 bases, leaving 6 bases between them. The CDR3 runs to 13 residues. Germline V CDR1 and CDR2: KGHSH, LQKENI. The CDR3 DNA follows: TGTGCCAGCTCACCAGGGCGGAATGAAAAACTGTTTTTT. The encoded protein is CASSPGRNEKLFF.

The chain couples TRBV6-6 to TRBJ2-7; a possible D gene is TRBD1 (6 bases). V was shortened by 2 bases and J by 3 bases, with 14 bases between the two germline ends. CDR1 is MNHNY, CDR2 SVGAGI, per germline (reference sequence). The CDR3 spans 15 residues. CDR3 in amino acids: CASSYGGQGYYEQYF. The CDR3 DNA sequence: TGTGCCAGCAGTTACGGTGGGCAGGGGTACTACGAGCAGTACTTC.

The sample holds a few counts of this clonotype. This chain connects TRBV20-1 to TRBJ1-1; D remains unclear. The CDR3 covers 13 residues. Trimming cost V 5 bases and J 0 bases, with 10 bases left between them. The germline CDR1 and CDR2 sequences are DFQATT and SNEGSKA (reference sequence). The CDR3, as DNA: TGCAGTGCTCCAAGACTGTTGAACACTGAAGCTTTCTTT. It is translated as CSAPRLLNTEAFF.

This clonotype was counted at least ten times. The CDR3 loop is CASSSGGQSYGYTF. In DNA, the CDR3 is TGCGCCAGCAGCTCCGGTGGACAAAGCTATGGCTACACCTTC. This chain connects TRBV5-1 to TRBJ1-2, with D possibly matching TRBD1 (5 bases). CDR1 and CDR2 from the germline V gene are SGHRS and YFSETQ. There are 14 residues in the CDR3. Trimming cost V 3 bases and J 4 bases, with 13 bases left between them.

The CDR3 protein is CASSLELITDTQYF. CDR3 DNA sequence: TGTGCCAGCAGCTTAGAACTCATCACAGATACGCAGTATTTT. This rearrangement joins TRBV7-2 to TRBJ2-3; D is undetermined. V lost 1 base to trimming and J lost 2 bases, with 7 bases between them. Germline values: CDR1 SGHTA, CDR2 FQGNSA. The CDR3 is made up of 14 amino acids. The whole variable domain, remainder taken from reference TRBV7-2 and TRBJ2-3, is GAGVSQSPSNKVTEKGKDVELRCDPISGHTALYWYRQSLGQGLEFLIYFQGNSAPDKSGLPSDRFSAERTGGSVSTLTIQRTQQEDSAVYLCASSLELITDTQYFGPGTRLTVL.

This chain connects TRBV6-4 to TRBJ2-2, with 12 bases identical to TRBD1. The germline V gene has CDR1 MRHNA and CDR2 SNTAGT. V shed 0 bases, J shed 6 bases, and the junction held 2 bases outside the gene matches. The CDR3 contains 16 residues. In DNA form, the CDR3 reads TGTGCCAGCAGTGACTCCGGGACAGGGGGCTCCGGGGAGCTGTTTTTT. Amino acid sequence: CASSDSGTGGSGELFF.

Many counts were recorded for this clonotype. V gene TRBV5-5 combines with J gene TRBJ2-1; D might be TRBD1 (5 bases). V dropped 4 bases and J dropped 0 bases, with 14 bases sitting between them. The CDR3 sequence is 16 residues long. CDR1 and CDR2 from the germline V gene are SGHKS and YYEKEE (reference sequence). CDR3 coding DNA: TGTGCCAGCAGCCAGACAGCCCCTCTCTCCTACAATGAGCAGTTCTTC. It yields the protein CASSQTAPLSYNEQFF. Based on the CDR3 plus reference TRBV5-5 and TRBJ2-1, the full variable domain is DAGVTQSPTHLIKTRGQQVTLRCSPISGHKSVSWYQQVLGQGPQFIFQYYEKEERGRGNFPDRFSARQFPNYSSELNVNALLLGDSALYLCASSQTAPLSYNEQFFGPGTRLTVL.

This clonotype was seen ten or more times. The gene calls are TRBV7-3 and TRBJ2-5, with a weak D call TRBD1 (5 bases). Trimming took 5 bases from V and 6 from J, leaving 13 bases between them. Germline-derived CDR1 and CDR2 are SGHTA and FQGTGA. The CDR3 covers 13 residues. CDR3 in DNA: TGTGCCAGCAGCCCTGCTAGGGGCCAGACCCAGTACTTC. Its translation is CASSPARGQTQYF.

The chain combines TRBV5-1 with TRBJ2-2; D is ambiguous. Trimming left V 3 bases short and J 0 bases short, with 9 bases between. This CDR3 is built from 15 residues. Germline CDR1 reads SGHRS; CDR2 reads YFSETQ. The CDR3 DNA reads as TGCGCCAGCAGCTCTGACCTAGCGAACACCGGGGAGCTGTTTTTT. The encoded protein is CASSSDLANTGELFF.

Only a few counts were recorded for this clonotype. V is TRBV20-1 and J is TRBJ2-3; TRBD1 matches 8 bases. CDR3 length equals 17 residues. From germline, CDR1 is DFQATT and CDR2 SNEGSKA (reference sequence). Trimming at V came to 6 bases and at J to 5 bases, leaving 19 bases not matched to a gene. The CDR3 DNA reads TGCAGTGCCCCTCGAGTTCCGGACAGGGAGGAAAAAGATACGCAGTATTTT. Its protein is CSAPRVPDREEKDTQYF.

The CDR3 nucleotides read TGCAGTGCTAGACGGACTAGCGGGACCTTAGGGGAGACCCAGTACTTC. It codes for CSARRTSGTLGETQYF. The chain carries TRBV20-1 and TRBJ2-5, with 12 bases fitting TRBD2. This CDR3 region has 16 residues. V shed 2 bases, J shed 5 bases, and the junction held 9 bases outside the gene matches. Germline CDR1 DFQATT, CDR2 SNEGSKA (reference sequence).

This chain uses TRBV9 with TRBJ2-7, with D possibly being TRBD1 or TRBD2 (5 bases each). The CDR3 extends over 14 amino acids. Germline V lookup: CDR1 SGDLS, CDR2 YYNGEE. V lost 3 bases and J 6 bases, leaving 16 bases between the germline ends. The CDR3 coding sequence is TGTGCCAGCAGCGCATCCGCCGGGGCTGCCGAGCAGTACTTC. Translating gives CASSASAGAAEQYF.

The sample holds one count of this clonotype. The chain has TRBV20-1 and TRBJ2-7, with TRBD1 identical over 9 bases. J gave up 6 bases and V 1 base, and 4 bases lay outside the gene matches. CDR1 and CDR2 from the germline V gene are DFQATT and SNEGSKA (reference sequence). The CDR3 runs to 13 residues. CDR3 protein: CSARGWDRVEQYF. The CDR3 DNA sequence: TGCAGTGCTAGAGGATGGGACAGGGTCGAGCAGTACTTC.

This clonotype has just a few counts. The chain uses TRBV5-1 and TRBJ2-5; 11 nucleotides match TRBD2. The V and J ends lost 2 bases and 5 bases, in that order; junction bases with no gene match: 2. Germline CDR1 is SGHRS and CDR2 is YFSETQ. The CDR3 is made up of 14 amino acids. The CDR3 reads CASSLTSGGETQYF. The CDR3 DNA sequence: TGCGCCAGCAGCTTAACTAGCGGGGGCGAGACCCAGTACTTC. The full variable domain, with the rest looked up from reference TRBV5-1 and TRBJ2-5, is KAGVTQTPRYLIKTRGQQVTLSCSPISGHRSVSWYQQTPGQGLQFLFEYFSETQRNKGNFPGRFSGRQFSNSRSEMNVSTLELGDSALYLCASSLTSGGETQYFGPGTRLLVL.

Only one count was recorded for this clonotype. The rearrangement joins TRBV28 to TRBJ1-6; a weak D match, TRBD1 (6 bases). Between the trimmed V and J ends, which lost 1 base and 10 bases, there was a span of 20 bases. The length of the CDR3 is 17 residues. CDR1 is MDHEN and CDR2 is SYDVKM in the germline V gene. CDR3 residues: CASSLSIGGDRNSPLHF. CDR3 nucleotides: TGTGCCAGCAGTTTATCTATTGGGGGCGATCGGAACTCACCCCTCCACTTT.

This clonotype turned up a few times. The V gene is TRBV7-2, the J gene TRBJ2-5, with TRBD2 matching 14 bases. V was clipped by 5 bases and J by 1 base; unmatched bases: 9. Looked up from germline, CDR1 is SGHTA and CDR2 is FQGNSA. The CDR3 contains 18 residues. The chain's CDR3 is CASSPGLAGGRLQETQYF. The DNA for the CDR3 is TGTGCCAGCAGCCCTGGACTAGCGGGGGGACGACTCCAAGAGACCCAGTACTTC.

The table lists this clonotype with a few counts. V and J are TRBV12-3 or TRBV12-4 and TRBJ1-1, with D possibly TRBD1 on 6 matching bases. The CDR3 contains 14 residues. Trimming cost V 7 bases and J 7 bases, with 19 bases left between them. The CDR3 DNA sequence: TGTGCCAGCACTACCACAGGGACTACCCTTGAAGCTTTCTTT. Translation gives CASTTTGTTLEAFF.